This T cell receptor beta chain was retrieved from a study of T cell responses to AZD1222 COVID-19 vaccine. Clones were sequenced by immunoSEQ multiplex PCR, and TCRdb holds only the in-frame ones, with some missing. The table has about 140,000 clones, 80% to 95% seen once; the top ten hold roughly 5.1%. The germline V gene encodes CDR1 MNHEY and CDR2 SVGAGI. Trimming took 5 bases from V and 3 from J; bases not matched to a gene: 10. CDR3 length: 15 residues. The rearrangement uses TRBV6-5 and TRBJ2-7; TRBD1 agrees at 7 bases. Material: peripheral blood, obtained on day 0 of AZD1222 vaccination. The sequence derives from an adult in good health. CDR3 sequence reads: CASSRPSTGYYEQYF. DNA of the CDR3: TGTGCCAGCAGTCGACCATCGACAGGGTACTACGAGCAGTACTTC.